This T cell receptor beta chain derives from a study of T cell repertoires in cytomegalovirus infection. The CDR3 has 17 residues. Germline-derived CDR1 and CDR2 are SGHDN and FVKESK. V lost 1 base and J lost 1, with 14 bases in between. TCRdb fed the reads into MiXCR, producing one record per CDR3 protein. In the table there are 750,000 to 950,000 distinct CDR3 sequences, about 28% of which are singletons. To note about this clonotype: The antigen is undetermined.

The sequence derives from a human donor in good health (CMV status not recorded). Some clones in this sample may be carry-over from other donors' samples. V and J are TRBV14 and TRBJ2-4; D may be TRBD1 (6 bases). Sample: cultured CD8+ T cells from PBMCs, taken from culture after CMV antigen stimulation. The chain's CDR3 is CASSQVGQGIAKNIQYF. The CDR3 DNA reads TGTGCCAGCAGCCAAGTGGGGCAGGGGATCGCCAAAAACATTCAGTACTTC.